The source of this T cell receptor beta chain is a study of OX40 agonist ivuxolimab in advanced cancers. Sequencing was performed with immunoSEQ multiplex PCR; in TCRdb, only in-frame clones are kept and a portion is missing. In the table there are around 150,000 clones, 85% to 95% of which are singletons. Cycle 7 day 1, cycle 4 day 1, and baseline were the timepoints at which blood was sampled. Germline V gives CDR1 MNHEY, CDR2 SMNVEV (reference sequence). Germline trimming cut 5 bases from V and 5 bases from J; bases unmatched to any gene: 12. The CDR3 contains 16 residues. This clone was seen once.

V and J are TRBV27 and TRBJ1-1; TRBD1 aligns across 9 bases. The material was CD4+ or CD8+ T cells sorted from blood, obtained in a trial of the OX40 agonist ivuxolimab. The origin of this receptor is an adult with an advanced solid tumor such as melanoma, head and neck, liver or kidney cancer. The CDR3 DNA is TGTGCCAGCAGTCCGGGCAACAGGGGGCGCGTAACTGAAGCTTTCTTT. Amino acids: CASSPGNRGRVTEAFF.